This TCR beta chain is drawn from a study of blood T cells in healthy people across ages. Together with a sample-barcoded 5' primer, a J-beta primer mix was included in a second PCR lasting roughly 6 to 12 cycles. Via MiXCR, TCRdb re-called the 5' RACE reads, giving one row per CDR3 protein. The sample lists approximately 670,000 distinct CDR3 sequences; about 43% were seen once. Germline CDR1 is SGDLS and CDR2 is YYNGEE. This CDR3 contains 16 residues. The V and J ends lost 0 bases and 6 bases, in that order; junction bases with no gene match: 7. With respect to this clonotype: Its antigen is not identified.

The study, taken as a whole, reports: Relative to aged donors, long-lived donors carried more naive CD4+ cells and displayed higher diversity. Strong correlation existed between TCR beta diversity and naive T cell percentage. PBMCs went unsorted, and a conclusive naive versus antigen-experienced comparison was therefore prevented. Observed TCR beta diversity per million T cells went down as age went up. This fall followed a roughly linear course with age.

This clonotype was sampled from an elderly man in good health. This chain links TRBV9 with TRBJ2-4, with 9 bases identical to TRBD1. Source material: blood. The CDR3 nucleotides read TGTGCCAGCAGCGTAGTAGCAGGACAGGGGAGAAACATTCAGTACTTC. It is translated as CASSVVAGQGRNIQYF.